The 7 T cell receptor beta chains given below trace back to one sample, sequenced in a study of blood T cell repertoires in COVID-19. The protocol was immunoSEQ multiplex PCR, while the TCRdb copy is restricted to in-frame clones and leaves out a portion. The sample lists roughly 290,000 clones; over 80% were seen once. Material for sequencing was peripheral blood. Receptors were obtained from a woman in her 50s with active or convalescent COVID-19.

This clone was observed many times. This chain joins TRBV28 and TRBJ1-1, with no clear D. The germline V gene encodes CDR1 MDHEN and CDR2 SYDVKM. The V end was cut by 11 bases, the J end by 1 base, with 8 bases between. There are 11 residues in the CDR3. CDR3 protein: CASTKNTEAFF. CDR3 in DNA: TGTGCCTCCACAAAGAACACTGAAGCTTTCTTT.

The rearrangement links TRBV27 to TRBJ1-2; 8 bases line up with TRBD1. The CDR3 length is 14 residues. Germline CDR1 is MNHEY and CDR2 is SMNVEV (reference sequence). Losses at the gene ends were 5 bases for V and 4 bases for J; bases not matched to a gene: 6. The CDR3 nucleotides are TGTGCCAGCAGTCCAGGGGGCCTTACCTATGGCTACACCTTC. This encodes CASSPGGLTYGYTF.

The V call is TRBV19, the J call TRBJ1-5; 7 bases map to TRBD1. V gave up 5 bases and J gave up 6 bases; unmatched junction bases: 10. Germline values: CDR1 LNHDA, CDR2 SQIVND (reference sequence). The CDR3 is 15 residues long. The CDR3 is CASSSLDRERQPQHF. As DNA, the CDR3 is TGTGCCAGTAGTTCCCTCGACAGGGAACGTCAGCCCCAGCATTTT. The variable domain in full, with the rest retrieved from reference TRBV19 and TRBJ1-5, is DGGITQSPKYLFRKEGQNVTLSCEQNLNHDAMYWYRQDPGQGLRLIYYSQIVNDFQKGDIAEGYSVSREKKESFPLTVTSAQKNPTAFYLCASSSLDRERQPQHFGDGTRLSIL.

The chain joins TRBV28 to TRBJ1-1; 10 bases line up with TRBD1. The CDR3 covers 16 residues. Trimming cost V 5 bases and J 3 bases; bases outside gene matches: 9. Germline values: CDR1 MDHEN, CDR2 SYDVKM. The CDR3 protein is CASSLDRGRFDTEAFF. The CDR3 nucleotides are TGTGCCAGCAGTCTAGACAGGGGGCGTTTTGACACTGAAGCTTTCTTT.

The chain joins TRBV6-6 to TRBJ2-1, with 9 bases that match TRBD2. With V trimmed by 2 bases and J by 10 bases, 9 bases remained unmatched. CDR1 MNHNY and CDR2 SVGAGI come from the germline V gene (reference sequence). CDR3 length: 15 amino acids. DNA of the CDR3: TGTGCCAGCAGTTACATAGCGGGAGCGACAGAGGAGCAGTTCTTC. Residues: CASSYIAGATEEQFF.

This rearrangement joins TRBV6-1 to TRBJ1-2; TRBD1 matches at 7 bases. Germline lookup yields CDR1 MNHNS and CDR2 SASEGT. The CDR3 contains 15 residues. V lost 0 bases to trimming and J lost 2 bases; unmatched junction nucleotides: 3. The CDR3 DNA is TGTGCCAGCAGTGAAGCCTCGACAGGGAACTATGGCTACACCTTC. Its translation: CASSEASTGNYGYTF.

This clone showed up just a few times. The chain recombines TRBV29-1 with TRBJ1-1; D is possibly TRBD1 (6 bases). Trimming left V 3 bases short and J 3 bases short, with 11 bases between. CDR3 length: 13 amino acids. Germline CDR1 reads SQVTM; CDR2 reads ANQGSEA. Written as DNA, the CDR3 is TGCAGCGTTGACCGGGGGGCGGACACTGAAGCTTTCTTT. Translated, it gives CSVDRGADTEAFF.